This TCR beta chain was recovered during a study of blood T cell repertoires in COVID-19. Across the whole study: Italy, Spain and the United States were the sources of the convalescent and acute COVID-19 samples. From T cells, B-cell-depleted T cells, or PBMCs came the material, which was cDNA or gDNA.

Adults between roughly 18 and 95 years of age took part from fewer than 30 US areas. Cohort assignment relied on participant-reported clinical history. Using immunoSEQ multiplex PCR, the repertoire was profiled, and TCRdb retains in-frame clones only, with some absent. The table shows more than 250,000 clones, with approximately 89% occurring only once. This CDR3 region has 13 residues. Trimming took 0 bases from V and 11 from J, leaving 13 bases between them. V and J are TRBV12-3 or TRBV12-4 and TRBJ1-1; tentatively, D is TRBD1 (6 bases). This clonotype was obtained from a woman between 35 and 50 years old with acute COVID-19. Sequencing was done on a sample of PBMCs or T cells enriched from blood (not recorded which). The CDR3 region is CASSLATGIGAFF. The CDR3 DNA reads as TGTGCCAGCAGTTTAGCCACAGGGATAGGGGCTTTCTTT.